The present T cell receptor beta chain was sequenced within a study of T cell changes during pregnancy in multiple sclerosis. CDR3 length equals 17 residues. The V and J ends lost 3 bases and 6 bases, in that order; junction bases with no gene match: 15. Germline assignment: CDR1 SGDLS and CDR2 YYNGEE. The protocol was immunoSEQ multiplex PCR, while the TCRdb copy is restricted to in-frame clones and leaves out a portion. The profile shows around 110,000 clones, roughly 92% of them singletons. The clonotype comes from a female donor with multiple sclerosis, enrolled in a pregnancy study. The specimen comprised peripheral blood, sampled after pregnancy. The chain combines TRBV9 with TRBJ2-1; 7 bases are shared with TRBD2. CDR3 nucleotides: TGTGCCAGCAGCGCCCCCAAAGCGGGCGGGAGAGGCAATGAGCAGTTCTTC. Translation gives CASSAPKAGGRGNEQFF.